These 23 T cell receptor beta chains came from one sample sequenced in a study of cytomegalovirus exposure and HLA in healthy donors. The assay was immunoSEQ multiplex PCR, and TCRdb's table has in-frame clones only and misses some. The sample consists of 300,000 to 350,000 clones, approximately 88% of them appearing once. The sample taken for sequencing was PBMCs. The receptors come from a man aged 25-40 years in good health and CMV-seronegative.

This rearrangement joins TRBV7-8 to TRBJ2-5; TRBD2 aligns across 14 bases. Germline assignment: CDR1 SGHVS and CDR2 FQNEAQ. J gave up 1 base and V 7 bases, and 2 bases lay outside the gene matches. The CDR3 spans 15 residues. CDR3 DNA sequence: TGTGCCAGCACCGGACTAGCGGGGGGCCAAGAGACCCAGTACTTC. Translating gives CASTGLAGGQETQYF.

CDR3 DNA: TGTGCCAGCAGCTTGCTCGACAGTTCCTACGAGCAGTACTTC. Protein: CASSLLDSSYEQYF. J is TRBJ2-7 and V is TRBV5-6; TRBD1 might be the D (5 bases). With 1 base removed from V and 1 base from J, the gap between germline ends came to 9 bases. The CDR3 spans 14 residues. In germline, CDR1 is SGHDT, CDR2 YYEEEE.

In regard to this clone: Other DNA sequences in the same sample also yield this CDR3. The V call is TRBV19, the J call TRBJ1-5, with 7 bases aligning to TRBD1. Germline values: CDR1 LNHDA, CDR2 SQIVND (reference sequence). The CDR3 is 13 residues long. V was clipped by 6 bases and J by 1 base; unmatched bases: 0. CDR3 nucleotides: TGTGCCAGTAGCAGGGGGAGCAATCAGCCCCAGCATTTT. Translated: CASSRGSNQPQHF.

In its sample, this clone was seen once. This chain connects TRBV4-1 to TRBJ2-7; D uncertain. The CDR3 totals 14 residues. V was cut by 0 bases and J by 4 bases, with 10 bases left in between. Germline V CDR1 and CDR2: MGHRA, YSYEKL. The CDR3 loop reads CASSQEWRLYEQYF. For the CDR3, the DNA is TGCGCCAGCAGCCAAGAGTGGCGGTTATACGAGCAGTACTTC.

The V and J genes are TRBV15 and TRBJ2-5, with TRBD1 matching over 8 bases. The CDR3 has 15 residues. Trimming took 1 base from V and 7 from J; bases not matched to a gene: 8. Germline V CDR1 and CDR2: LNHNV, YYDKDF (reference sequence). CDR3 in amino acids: CATSRGGQGVRTQYF. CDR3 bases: TGTGCCACCAGCAGAGGCGGACAGGGCGTACGGACCCAGTACTTC.

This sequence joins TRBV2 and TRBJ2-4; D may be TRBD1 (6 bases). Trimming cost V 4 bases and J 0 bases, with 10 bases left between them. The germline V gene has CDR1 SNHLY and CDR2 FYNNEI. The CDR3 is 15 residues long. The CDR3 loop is CASSGQALAKNIQYF. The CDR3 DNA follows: TGTGCCAGCAGTGGACAGGCGCTAGCCAAAAACATTCAGTACTTC.

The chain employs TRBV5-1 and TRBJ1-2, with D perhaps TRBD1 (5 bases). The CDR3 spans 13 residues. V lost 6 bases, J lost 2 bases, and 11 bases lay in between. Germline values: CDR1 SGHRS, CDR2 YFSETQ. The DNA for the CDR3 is TGCGCCAGCACGCGGGACGTCAACTATGGCTACACCTTC. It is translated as CASTRDVNYGYTF. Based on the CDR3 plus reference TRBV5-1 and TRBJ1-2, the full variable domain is KAGVTQTPRYLIKTRGQQVTLSCSPISGHRSVSWYQQTPGQGLQFLFEYFSETQRNKGNFPGRFSGRQFSNSRSEMNVSTLELGDSALYLCASTRDVNYGYTFGSGTRLTVV.

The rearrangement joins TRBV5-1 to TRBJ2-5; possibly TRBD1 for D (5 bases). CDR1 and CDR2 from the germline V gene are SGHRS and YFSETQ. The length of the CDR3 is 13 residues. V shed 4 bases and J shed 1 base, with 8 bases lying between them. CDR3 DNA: TGCGCCAGCAGCAGGGGTTTCCAAGAGACCCAGTACTTC. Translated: CASSRGFQETQYF.

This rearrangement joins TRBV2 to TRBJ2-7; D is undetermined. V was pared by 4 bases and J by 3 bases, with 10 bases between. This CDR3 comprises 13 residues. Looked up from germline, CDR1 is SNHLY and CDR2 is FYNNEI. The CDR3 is CASSGGIYYEQYF. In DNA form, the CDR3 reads TGTGCCAGCAGTGGAGGCATCTACTACGAGCAGTACTTC.

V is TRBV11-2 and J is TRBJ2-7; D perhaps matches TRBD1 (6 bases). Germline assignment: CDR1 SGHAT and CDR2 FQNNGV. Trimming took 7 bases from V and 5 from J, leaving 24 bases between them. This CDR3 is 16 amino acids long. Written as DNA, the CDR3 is TGTGCCAGCACCTCAAATTGGGGGACAAGGCGAAACGAGCAGTACTTC. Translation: CASTSNWGTRRNEQYF.

CDR3 nucleotides: TGTGCCAGCAGCGTAGTAACAGATACGCAGTATTTT. Its protein is CASSVVTDTQYF. The chain employs TRBV9 and TRBJ2-3; D ambiguous. V lost 0 bases and J lost 3, with 2 bases in between. Germline V gene sequence: CDR1 SGDLS, CDR2 YYNGEE. The CDR3 covers 12 residues.

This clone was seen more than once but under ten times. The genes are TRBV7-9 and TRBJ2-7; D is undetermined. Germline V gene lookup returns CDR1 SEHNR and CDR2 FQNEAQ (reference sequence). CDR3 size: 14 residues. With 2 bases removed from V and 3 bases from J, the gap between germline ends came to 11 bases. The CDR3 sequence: CASSLWAENYEQYF. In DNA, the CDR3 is TGTGCCAGCAGCTTATGGGCAGAAAACTACGAGCAGTACTTC.

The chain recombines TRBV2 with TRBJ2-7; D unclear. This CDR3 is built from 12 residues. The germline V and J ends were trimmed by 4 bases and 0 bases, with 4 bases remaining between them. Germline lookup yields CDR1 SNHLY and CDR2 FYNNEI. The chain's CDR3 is CASSVGSYEQYF. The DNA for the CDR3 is TGTGCCAGCAGTGTCGGCTCCTACGAGCAGTACTTC.

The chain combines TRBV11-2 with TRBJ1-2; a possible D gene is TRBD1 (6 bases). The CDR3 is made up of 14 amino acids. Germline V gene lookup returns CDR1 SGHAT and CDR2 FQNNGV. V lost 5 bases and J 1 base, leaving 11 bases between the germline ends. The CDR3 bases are TGTGCCAGCAGCCTGTCGGACAGTAACTATGGCTACACCTTC. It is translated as CASSLSDSNYGYTF.

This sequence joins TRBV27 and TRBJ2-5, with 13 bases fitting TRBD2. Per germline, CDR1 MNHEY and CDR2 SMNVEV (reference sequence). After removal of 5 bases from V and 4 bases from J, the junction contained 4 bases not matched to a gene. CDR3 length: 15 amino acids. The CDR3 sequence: CASSKGLAGVETQYF. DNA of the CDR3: TGTGCCAGCAGTAAAGGACTAGCGGGGGTAGAGACCCAGTACTTC.

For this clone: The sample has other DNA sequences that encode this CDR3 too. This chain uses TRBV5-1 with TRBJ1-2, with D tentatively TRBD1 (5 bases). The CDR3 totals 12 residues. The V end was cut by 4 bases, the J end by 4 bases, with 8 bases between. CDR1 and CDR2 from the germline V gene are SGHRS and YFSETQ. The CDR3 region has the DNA TGCGCCAGCAGCCTCGACAGCTATGGCTACACCTTC. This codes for CASSLDSYGYTF.

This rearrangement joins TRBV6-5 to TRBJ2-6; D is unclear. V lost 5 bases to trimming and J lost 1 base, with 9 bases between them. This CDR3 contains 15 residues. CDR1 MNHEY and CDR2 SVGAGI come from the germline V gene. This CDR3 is CASSTVTSGANVLTF. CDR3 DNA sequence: TGTGCCAGCAGTACTGTTACTTCTGGGGCCAACGTCCTGACTTTC.

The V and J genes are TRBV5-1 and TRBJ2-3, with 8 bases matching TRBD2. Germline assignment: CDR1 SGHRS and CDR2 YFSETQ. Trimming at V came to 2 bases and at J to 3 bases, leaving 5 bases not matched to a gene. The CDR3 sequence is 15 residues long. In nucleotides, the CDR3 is TGCGCCAGCAGCTTTCCAGCGGGGGATACAGATACGCAGTATTTT. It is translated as CASSFPAGDTDTQYF.

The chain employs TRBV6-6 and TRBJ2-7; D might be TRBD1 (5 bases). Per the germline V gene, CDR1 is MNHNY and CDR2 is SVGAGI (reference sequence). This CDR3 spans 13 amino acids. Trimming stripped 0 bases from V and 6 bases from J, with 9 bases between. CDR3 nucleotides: TGTGCCAGCAGTTACTCGAACAGGCCCGAGCAGTACTTC. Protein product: CASSYSNRPEQYF.

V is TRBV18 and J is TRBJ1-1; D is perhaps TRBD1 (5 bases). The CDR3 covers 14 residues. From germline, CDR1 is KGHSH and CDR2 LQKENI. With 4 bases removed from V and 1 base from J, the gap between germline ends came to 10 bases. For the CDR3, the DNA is TGTGCCAGCTCACGGGATACAGGGAACACTGAAGCTTTCTTT. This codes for CASSRDTGNTEAFF.

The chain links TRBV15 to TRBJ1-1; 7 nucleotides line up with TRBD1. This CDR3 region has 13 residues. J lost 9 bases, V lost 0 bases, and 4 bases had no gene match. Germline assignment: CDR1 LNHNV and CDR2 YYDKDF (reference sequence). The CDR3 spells CATSRDRTGKAFF. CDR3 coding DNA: TGTGCCACCAGCAGAGATAGGACAGGCAAAGCTTTCTTT.

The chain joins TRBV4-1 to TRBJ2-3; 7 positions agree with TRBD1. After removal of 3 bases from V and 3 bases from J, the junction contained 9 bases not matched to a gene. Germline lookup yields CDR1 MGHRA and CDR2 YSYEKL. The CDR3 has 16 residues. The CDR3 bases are TGCGCCAGCAGCCAGGCTACAGGGGAATGGACAGATACGCAGTATTTT. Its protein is CASSQATGEWTDTQYF.

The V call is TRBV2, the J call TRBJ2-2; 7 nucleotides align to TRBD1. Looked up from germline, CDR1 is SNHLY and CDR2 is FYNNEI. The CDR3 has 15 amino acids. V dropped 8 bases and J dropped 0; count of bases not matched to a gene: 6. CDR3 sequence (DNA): TGTGCCAGCTCTCCGACAGGGTCGAACACCGGGGAGCTGTTTTTT. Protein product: CASSPTGSNTGELFF.